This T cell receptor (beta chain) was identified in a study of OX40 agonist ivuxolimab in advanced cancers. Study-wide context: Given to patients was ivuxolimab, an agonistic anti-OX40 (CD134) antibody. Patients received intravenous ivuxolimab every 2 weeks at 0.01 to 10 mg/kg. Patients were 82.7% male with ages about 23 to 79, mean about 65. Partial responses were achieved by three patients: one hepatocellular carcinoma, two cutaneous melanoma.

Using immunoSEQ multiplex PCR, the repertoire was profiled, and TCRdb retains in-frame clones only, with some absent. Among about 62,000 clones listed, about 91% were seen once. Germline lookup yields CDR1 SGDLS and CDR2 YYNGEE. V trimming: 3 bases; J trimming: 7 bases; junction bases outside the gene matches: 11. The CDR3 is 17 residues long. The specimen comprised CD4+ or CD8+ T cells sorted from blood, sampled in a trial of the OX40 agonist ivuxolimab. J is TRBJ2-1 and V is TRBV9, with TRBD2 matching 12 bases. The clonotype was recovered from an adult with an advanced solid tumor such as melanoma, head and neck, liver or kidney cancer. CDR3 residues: CASSAPSLAGGGNEQFF. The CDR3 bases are TGTGCCAGCAGCGCTCCATCGCTAGCGGGGGGGGGTAATGAGCAGTTCTTC.